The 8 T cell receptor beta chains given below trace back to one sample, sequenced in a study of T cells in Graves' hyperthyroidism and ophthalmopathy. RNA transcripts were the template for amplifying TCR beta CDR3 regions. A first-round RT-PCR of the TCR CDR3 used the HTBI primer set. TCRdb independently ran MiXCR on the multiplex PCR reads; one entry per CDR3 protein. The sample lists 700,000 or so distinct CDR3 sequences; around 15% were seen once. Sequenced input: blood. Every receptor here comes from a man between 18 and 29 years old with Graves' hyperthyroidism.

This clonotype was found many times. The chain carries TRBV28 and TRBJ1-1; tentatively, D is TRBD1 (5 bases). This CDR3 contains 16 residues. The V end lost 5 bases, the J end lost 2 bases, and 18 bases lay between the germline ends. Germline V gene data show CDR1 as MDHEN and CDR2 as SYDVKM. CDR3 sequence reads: CASSPQRGDFNTEAFF. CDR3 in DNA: TGTGCCAGCAGTCCTCAAAGGGGTGATTTCAACACTGAAGCTTTCTTT.

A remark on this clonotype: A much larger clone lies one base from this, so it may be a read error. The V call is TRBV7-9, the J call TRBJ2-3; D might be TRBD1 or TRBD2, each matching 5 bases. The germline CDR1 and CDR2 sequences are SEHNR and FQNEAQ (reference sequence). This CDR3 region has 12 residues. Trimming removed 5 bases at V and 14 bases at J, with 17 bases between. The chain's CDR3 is CASSPGAILPYF. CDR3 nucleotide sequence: TGTGCCAGCAGCCCCGGGGCCATTTTGCCGTATTTT.

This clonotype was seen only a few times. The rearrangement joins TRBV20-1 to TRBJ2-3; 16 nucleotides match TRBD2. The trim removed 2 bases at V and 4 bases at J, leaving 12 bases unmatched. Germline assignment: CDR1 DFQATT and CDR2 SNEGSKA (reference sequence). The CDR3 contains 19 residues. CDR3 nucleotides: TGCAGTGCTAGATCCGGGACTAGCGGGAGGGGGACCGGGCCAGATACGCAGTATTTT. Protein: CSARSGTSGRGTGPDTQYF.

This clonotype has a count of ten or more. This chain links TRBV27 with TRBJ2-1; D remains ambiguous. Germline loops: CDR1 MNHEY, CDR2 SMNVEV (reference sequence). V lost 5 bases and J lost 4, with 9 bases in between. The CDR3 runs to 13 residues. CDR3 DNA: TGTGCCAGCAGTCGTGGACGGTACAATGAGCAGTTCTTC. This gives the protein CASSRGRYNEQFF.

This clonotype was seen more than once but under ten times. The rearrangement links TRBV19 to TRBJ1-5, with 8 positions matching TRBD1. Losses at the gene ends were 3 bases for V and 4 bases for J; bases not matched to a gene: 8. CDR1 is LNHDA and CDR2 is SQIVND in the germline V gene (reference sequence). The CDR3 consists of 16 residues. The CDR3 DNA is TGTGCCAGTAGTATTTCGGGACAGGCGATAAATCAGCCCCAGCATTTT. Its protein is CASSISGQAINQPQHF.

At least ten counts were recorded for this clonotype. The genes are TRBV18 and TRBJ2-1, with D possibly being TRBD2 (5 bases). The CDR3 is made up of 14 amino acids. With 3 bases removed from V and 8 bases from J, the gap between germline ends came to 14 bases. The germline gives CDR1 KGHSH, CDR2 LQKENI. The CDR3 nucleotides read TGTGCCAGCTCACCTAGCCGGAGCGGTGATGAGCAGTTCTTC. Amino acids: CASSPSRSGDEQFF.

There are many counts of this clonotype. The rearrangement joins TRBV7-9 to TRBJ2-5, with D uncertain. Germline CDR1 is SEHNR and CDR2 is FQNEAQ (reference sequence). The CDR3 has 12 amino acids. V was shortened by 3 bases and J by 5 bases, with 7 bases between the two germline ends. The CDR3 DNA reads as TGTGCCAGCAGCTTGAACGAGGAGACCCAGTACTTC. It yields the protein CASSLNEETQYF. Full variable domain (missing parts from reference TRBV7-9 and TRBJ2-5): DTGVSQNPRHKITKRGQNVTFRCDPISEHNRLYWYRQTLGQGPEFLTYFQNEAQLEKSRLLSDRFSAERPKGSFSTLEIQRTEQGDSAMYLCASSLNEETQYFGPGTRLLVL.

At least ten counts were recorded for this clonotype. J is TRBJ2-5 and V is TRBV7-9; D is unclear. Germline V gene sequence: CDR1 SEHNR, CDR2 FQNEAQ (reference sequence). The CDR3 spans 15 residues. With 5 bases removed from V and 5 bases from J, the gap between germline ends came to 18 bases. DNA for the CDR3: TGTGCCAGCAGCCAAACTGGACCGGGCCAGGAGACCCAGTACTTC. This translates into CASSQTGPGQETQYF.